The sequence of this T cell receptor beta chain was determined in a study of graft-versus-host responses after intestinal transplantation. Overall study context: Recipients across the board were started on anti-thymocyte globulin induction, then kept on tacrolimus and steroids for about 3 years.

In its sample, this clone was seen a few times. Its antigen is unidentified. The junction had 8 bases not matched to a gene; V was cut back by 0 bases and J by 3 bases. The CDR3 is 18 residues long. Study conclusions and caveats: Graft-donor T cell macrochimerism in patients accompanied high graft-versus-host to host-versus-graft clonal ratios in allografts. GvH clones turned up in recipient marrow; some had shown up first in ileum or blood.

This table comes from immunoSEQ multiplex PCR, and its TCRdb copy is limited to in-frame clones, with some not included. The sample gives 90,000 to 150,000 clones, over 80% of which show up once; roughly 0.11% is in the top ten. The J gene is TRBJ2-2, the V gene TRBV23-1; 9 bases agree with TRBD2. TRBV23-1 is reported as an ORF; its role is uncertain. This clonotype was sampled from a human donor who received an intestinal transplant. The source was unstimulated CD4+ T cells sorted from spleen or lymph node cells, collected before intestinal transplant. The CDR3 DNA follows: TGCGCCAGCAGTCAATCATGGGCGGGAGGGGAGGACACCGGGGAGCTGTTTTTT. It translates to CASSQSWAGGEDTGELFF.